This T cell receptor (beta chain) comes out of a study of blood T cell repertoires in COVID-19. Across the whole study: Researchers got acute and convalescent COVID-19 samples from the United States, Italy and Spain.

Looked up from germline, CDR1 is SEHNR and CDR2 is FQNEAQ (reference sequence). The CDR3 extends over 13 amino acids. The germline V and J ends were trimmed by 2 bases and 7 bases, with 8 bases remaining between them. Libraries were prepared by immunoSEQ multiplex PCR; TCRdb keeps only in-frame clonotypes and omits some of them. The sample gives roughly 69,000 clones, 88% of which show up once; about 5% is in the top ten. Input material: peripheral blood. The rearrangement joins TRBV7-9 to TRBJ1-4, with unresolved D. This TCR was recovered from a human donor in a cohort sampled during active COVID-19. CDR3 residues: CASSLRRGEKLFF. As DNA, the CDR3 is TGTGCCAGCAGCTTACGGCGGGGTGAAAAACTGTTTTTT.